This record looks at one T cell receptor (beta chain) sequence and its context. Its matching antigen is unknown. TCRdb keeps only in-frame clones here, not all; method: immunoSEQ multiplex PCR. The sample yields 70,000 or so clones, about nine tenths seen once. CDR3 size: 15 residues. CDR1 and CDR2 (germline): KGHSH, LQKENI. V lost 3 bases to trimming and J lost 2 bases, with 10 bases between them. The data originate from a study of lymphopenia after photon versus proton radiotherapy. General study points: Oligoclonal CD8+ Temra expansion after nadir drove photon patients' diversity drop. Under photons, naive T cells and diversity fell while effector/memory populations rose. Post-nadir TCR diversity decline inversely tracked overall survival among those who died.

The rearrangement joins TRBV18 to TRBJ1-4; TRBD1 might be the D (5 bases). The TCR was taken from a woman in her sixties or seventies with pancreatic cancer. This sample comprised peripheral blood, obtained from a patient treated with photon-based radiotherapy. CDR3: CASSPVKGTNEKLFF. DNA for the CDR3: TGTGCCAGCTCACCCGTGAAGGGGACTAATGAAAAACTGTTTTTT.